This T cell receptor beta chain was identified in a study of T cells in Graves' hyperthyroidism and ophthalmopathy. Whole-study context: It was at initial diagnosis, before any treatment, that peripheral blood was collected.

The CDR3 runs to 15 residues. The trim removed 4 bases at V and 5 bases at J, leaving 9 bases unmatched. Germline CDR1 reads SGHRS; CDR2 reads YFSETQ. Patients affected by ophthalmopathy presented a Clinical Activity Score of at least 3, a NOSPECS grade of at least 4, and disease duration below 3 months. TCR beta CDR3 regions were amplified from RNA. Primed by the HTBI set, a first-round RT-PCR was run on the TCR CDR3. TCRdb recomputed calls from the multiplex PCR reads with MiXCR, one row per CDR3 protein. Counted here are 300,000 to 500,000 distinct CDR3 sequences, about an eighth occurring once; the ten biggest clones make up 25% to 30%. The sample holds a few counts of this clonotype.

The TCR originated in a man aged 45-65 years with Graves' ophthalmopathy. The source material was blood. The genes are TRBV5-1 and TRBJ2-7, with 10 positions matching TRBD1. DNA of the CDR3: TGCGCCAGCAGCACGGGACAGGGGATGGTAAACGAGCAGTACTTC. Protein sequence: CASSTGQGMVNEQYF. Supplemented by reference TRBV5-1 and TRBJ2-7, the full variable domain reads KAGVTQTPRYLIKTRGQQVTLSCSPISGHRSVSWYQQTPGQGLQFLFEYFSETQRNKGNFPGRFSGRQFSNSRSEMNVSTLELGDSALYLCASSTGQGMVNEQYFGPGTRLTVT.